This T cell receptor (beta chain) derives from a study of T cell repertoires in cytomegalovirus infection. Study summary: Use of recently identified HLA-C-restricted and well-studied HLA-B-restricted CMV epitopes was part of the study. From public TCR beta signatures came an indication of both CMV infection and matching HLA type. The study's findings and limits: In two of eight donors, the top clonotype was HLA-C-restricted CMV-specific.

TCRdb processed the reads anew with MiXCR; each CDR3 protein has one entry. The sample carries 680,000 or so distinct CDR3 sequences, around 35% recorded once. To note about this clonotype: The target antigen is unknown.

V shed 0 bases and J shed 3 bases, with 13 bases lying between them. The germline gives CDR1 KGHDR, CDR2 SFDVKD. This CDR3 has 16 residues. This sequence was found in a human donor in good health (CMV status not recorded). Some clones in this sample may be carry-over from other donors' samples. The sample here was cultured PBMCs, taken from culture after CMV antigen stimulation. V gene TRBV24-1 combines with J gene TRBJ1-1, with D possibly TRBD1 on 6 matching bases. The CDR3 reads CATSDLHRVRDTEAFF. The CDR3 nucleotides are TGTGCCACCAGTGATTTGCACAGGGTGAGGGACACTGAAGCTTTCTTT.